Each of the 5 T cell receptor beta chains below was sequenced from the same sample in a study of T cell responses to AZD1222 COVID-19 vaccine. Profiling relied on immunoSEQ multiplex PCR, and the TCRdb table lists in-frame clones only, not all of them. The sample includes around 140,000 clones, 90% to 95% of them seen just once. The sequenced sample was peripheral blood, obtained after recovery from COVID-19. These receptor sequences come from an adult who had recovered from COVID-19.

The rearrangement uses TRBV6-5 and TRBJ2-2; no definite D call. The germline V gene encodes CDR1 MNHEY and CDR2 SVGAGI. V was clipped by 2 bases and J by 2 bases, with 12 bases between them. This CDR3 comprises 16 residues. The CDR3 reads CASSYPSGLNTGELFF. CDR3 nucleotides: TGTGCCAGCAGTTACCCCTCGGGTCTTAACACCGGGGAGCTGTTTTTT.

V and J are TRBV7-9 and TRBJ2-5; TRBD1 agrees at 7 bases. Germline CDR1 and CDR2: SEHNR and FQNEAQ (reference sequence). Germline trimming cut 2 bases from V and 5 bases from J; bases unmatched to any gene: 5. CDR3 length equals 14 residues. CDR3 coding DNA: TGTGCCAGCAGCTTAAGACAGGGCCAGGAGACCCAGTACTTC. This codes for CASSLRQGQETQYF.

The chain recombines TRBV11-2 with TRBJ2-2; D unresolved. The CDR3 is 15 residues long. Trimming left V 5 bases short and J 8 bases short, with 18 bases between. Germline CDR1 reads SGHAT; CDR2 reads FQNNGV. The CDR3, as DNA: TGTGCCAGCAGCCCCCGGGCCTCTACAAGGGGGGAGCTGTTTTTT. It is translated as CASSPRASTRGELFF.

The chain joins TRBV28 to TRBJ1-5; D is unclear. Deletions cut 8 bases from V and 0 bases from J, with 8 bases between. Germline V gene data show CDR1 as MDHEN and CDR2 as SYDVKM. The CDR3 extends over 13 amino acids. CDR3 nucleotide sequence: TGTGCCAGCGGAGCATATAGCAATCAGCCCCAGCATTTT. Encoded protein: CASGAYSNQPQHF.

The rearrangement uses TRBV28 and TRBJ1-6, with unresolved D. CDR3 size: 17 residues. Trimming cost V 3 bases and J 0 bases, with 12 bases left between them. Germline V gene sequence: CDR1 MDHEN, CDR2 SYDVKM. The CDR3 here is CASSFYARSSYNSPLHF. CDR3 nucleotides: TGTGCCAGCAGTTTTTATGCCAGAAGCTCCTATAATTCACCCCTCCACTTT.